This T cell receptor beta chain was found in a study of T-cell memory formation after mild COVID-19. Background on the study: For the most part, TCR clusters were specific to one donor. General study points: Clones that got smaller from day 15 to 85 had even CD4/CD8, while clones growing later tipped toward CD4+.

Comments on this clonotype: The target antigen is unknown.

The germline V gene has CDR1 MGHDK and CDR2 SYGVNS. The CDR3 is made up of 15 amino acids. Between the trimmed V and J ends, which lost 3 bases and 1 base, there was a span of 12 bases. TCRdb reanalysed the 5' RACE reads using MiXCR and keeps one entry per CDR3 protein. Of over 300,000 distinct CDR3 sequences listed, less than 25% were seen once; the top ten hold roughly a fifth. Sequencing was performed on PBMCs or a T cell subset sorted from them (not recorded which). This TCR derives from a man in his late teens or twenties who had mild COVID-19 (a few samples of this study predate the infection). Cell type and time point are not known. The chain carries TRBV25-1 and TRBJ1-1; D is unclear. CDR3 sequence reads: CASSDARISNTEAFF. The CDR3 region has the DNA TGTGCCAGCAGTGACGCACGGATATCGAACACTGAAGCTTTCTTT.